A few counts support the clone carrying this T cell receptor beta chain. Its target is unknown. This sample was taken from a study of cytomegalovirus exposure and HLA in healthy donors. Overall study context: From donors who were HLA-typed, an early data release held 75 million to 85 million unique TCRs. Study-wide results and caveats: Most TCR beta V segments were productive about 90% or about 30% of the time in an earlier analysis. Among TCR beta chains, those listed as cytomegalovirus-associated numbered about 150.

V was trimmed by 7 bases and J by 0 bases, leaving 12 bases between them. This CDR3 is built from 14 residues. CDR1 is SGHAT, CDR2 FQNNGV, per germline. The primer mix had 60 Vbeta and 13 Jbeta primers. This table comes from immunoSEQ multiplex PCR, and its TCRdb copy is limited to in-frame clones, with some not included. There are some 150,000 clones in the sample; more than 75% occur only once, and 7.5% to 9% lies in the top ten. The gene calls are TRBV11-2 and TRBJ1-1; D remains ambiguous. The specimen was PBMCs. The receptor was isolated from a man aged 25-40 years in good health and CMV-seropositive. This chain's CDR3 is CASTSLSVNTEAFF. In nucleotides, the CDR3 is TGTGCCAGCACCTCTCTTTCCGTGAACACTGAAGCTTTCTTT.